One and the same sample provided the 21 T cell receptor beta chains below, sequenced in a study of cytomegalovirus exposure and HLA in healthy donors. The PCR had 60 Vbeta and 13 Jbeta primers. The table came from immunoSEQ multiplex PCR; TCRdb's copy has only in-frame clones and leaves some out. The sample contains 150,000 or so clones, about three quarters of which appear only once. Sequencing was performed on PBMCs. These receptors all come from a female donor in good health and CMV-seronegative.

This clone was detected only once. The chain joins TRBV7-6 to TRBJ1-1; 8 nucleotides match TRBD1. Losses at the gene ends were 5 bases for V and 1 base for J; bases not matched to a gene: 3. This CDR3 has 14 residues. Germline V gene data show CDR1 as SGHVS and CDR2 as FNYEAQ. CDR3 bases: TGTGCCAGCAGCCCTACAGGGGGGAACACTGAAGCTTTCTTT. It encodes CASSPTGGNTEAFF. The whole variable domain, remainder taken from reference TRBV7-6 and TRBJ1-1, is GAGVSQSPRYKVTKRGQDVALRCDPISGHVSLYWYRQALGQGPEFLTYFNYEAQQDKSGLPNDRFSAERPEGSISTLTIQRTEQRDSAMYRCASSPTGGNTEAFFGQGTRLTVV.

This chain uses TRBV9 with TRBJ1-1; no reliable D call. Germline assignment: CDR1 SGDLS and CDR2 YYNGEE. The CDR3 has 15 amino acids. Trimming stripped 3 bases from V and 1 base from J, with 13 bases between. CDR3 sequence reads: CASSEGDSSNTEAFF. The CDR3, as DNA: TGTGCCAGCAGCGAGGGAGACTCCTCGAACACTGAAGCTTTCTTT. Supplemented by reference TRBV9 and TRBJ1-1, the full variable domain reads DSGVTQTPKHLITATGQRVTLRCSPRSGDLSVYWYQQSLDQGLQFLIQYYNGEERAKGNILERFSAQQFPDLHSELNLSSLELGDSALYFCASSEGDSSNTEAFFGQGTRLTVV.

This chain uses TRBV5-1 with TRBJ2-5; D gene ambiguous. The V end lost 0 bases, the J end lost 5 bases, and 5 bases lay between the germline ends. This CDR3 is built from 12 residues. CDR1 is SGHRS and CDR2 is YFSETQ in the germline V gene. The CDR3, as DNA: TGCGCCAGCAGCTTGGAGGAGGAGACCCAGTACTTC. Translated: CASSLEEETQYF.

The CDR3 spells CASSLNPNGNTIYF. The CDR3, as DNA: TGTGCCAGCAGCTTAAACCCTAACGGAAACACCATATATTTT. The gene calls are TRBV7-9 and TRBJ1-3, with no clear D. The CDR3 runs to 14 residues. V gave up 2 bases and J gave up 4 bases, with 9 bases separating them. Per germline, CDR1 SEHNR and CDR2 FQNEAQ (reference sequence).

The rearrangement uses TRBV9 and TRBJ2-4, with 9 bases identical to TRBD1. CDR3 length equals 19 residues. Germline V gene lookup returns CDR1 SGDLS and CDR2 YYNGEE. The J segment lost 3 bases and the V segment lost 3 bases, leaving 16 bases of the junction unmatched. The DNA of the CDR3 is TGTGCCAGCAGCGACCCACAGGGGGCGAATATTGAAGACAAAAACATTCAGTACTTC. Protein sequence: CASSDPQGANIEDKNIQYF.

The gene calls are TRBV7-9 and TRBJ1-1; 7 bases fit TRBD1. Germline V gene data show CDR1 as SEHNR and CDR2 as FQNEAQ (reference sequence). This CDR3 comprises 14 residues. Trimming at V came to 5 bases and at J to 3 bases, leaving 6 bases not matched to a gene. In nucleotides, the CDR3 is TGTGCCAGCAGCGCATACAGGGGATACACTGAAGCTTTCTTT. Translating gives CASSAYRGYTEAFF.

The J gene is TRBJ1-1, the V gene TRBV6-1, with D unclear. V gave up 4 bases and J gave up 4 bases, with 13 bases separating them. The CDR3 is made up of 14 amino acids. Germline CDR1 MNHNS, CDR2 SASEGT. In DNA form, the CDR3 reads TGTGCCAGCAGTGGGGCCGCTCTGGGCACTGAAGCTTTCTTT. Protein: CASSGAALGTEAFF.

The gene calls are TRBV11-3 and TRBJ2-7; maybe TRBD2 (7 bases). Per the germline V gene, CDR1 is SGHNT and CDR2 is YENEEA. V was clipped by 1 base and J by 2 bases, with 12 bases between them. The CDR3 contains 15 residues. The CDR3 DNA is TGTGCCAGCAGCTTAGGGGGGGGCGGACCCTACGAGCAGTACTTC. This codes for CASSLGGGGPYEQYF.

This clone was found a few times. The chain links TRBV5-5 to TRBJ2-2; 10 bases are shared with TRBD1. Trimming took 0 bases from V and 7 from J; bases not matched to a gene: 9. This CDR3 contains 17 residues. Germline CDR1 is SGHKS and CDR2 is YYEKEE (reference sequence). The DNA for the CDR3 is TGTGCCAGCAGCTTGGTGGGGACAGGGGCTTTTGGCGGGGAGCTGTTTTTT. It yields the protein CASSLVGTGAFGGELFF.

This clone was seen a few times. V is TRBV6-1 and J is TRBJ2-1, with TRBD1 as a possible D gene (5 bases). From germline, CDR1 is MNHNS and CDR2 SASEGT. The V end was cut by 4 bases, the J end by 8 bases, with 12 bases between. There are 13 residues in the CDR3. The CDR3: CASSARVVDEQFF. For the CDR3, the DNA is TGTGCCAGCAGTGCCAGGGTTGTAGATGAGCAGTTCTTC.

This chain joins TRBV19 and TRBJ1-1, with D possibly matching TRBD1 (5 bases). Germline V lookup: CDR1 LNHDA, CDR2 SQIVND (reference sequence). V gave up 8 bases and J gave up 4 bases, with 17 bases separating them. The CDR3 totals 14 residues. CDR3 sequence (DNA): TGTGCCAGTTCTAGTTTAGAGGGACTCACTGAAGCTTTCTTT. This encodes CASSSLEGLTEAFF.

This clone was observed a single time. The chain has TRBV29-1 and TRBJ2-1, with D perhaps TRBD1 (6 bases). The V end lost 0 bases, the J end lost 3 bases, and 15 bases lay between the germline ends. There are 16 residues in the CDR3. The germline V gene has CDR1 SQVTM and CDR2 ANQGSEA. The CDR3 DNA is TGCAGCGTTGAAGACCGTTCCGGACAGAGCTACAATGAGCAGTTCTTC. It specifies CSVEDRSGQSYNEQFF.

CDR3 loop: CASSIDQGPQPQHF. The CDR3 region has the DNA TGTGCCAGTAGTATAGATCAGGGGCCTCAGCCCCAGCATTTT. The J gene is TRBJ1-5, the V gene TRBV19, with a tentative D call TRBD1 (6 bases). CDR3 length equals 14 residues. The germline gives CDR1 LNHDA, CDR2 SQIVND (reference sequence). Trimming took 0 bases from V and 6 from J, leaving 9 bases between them.

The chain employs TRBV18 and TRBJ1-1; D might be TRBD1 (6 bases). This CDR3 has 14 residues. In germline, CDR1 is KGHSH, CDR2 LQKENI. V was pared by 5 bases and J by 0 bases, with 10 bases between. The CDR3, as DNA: TGTGCCAGCTCATCAGGACAGTTGAACACTGAAGCTTTCTTT. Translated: CASSSGQLNTEAFF. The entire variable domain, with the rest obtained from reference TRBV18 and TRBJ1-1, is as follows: NAGVMQNPRHLVRRRGQEARLRCSPMKGHSHVYWYRQLPEEGLKFMVYLQKENIIDESGMPKERFSAEFPKEGPSILRIQQVVRGDSAAYFCASSSGQLNTEAFFGQGTRLTVV.

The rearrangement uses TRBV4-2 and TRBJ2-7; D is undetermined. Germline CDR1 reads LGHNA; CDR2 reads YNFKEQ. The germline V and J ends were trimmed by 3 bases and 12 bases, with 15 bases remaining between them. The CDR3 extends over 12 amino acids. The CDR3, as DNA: TGTGCCAGCAGCCACGATCTAGGTTACCGGTACTTC. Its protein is CASSHDLGYRYF.

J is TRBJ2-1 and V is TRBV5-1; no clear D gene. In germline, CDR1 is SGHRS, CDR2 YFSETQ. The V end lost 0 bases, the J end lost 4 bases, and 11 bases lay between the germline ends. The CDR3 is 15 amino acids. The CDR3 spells CASSLAATRYNEQFF. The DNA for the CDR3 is TGCGCCAGCAGCTTGGCCGCGACACGTTACAATGAGCAGTTCTTC.

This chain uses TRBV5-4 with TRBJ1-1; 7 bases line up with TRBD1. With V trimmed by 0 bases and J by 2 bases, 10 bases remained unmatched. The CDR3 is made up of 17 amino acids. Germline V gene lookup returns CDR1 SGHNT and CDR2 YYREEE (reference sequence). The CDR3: CASSLGPLTGANTEAFF. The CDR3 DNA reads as TGTGCCAGCAGCTTGGGCCCCCTAACAGGGGCCAACACTGAAGCTTTCTTT. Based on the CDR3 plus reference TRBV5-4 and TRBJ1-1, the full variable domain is ETGVTQSPTHLIKTRGQQVTLRCSSQSGHNTVSWYQQALGQGPQFIFQYYREEENGRGNFPPRFSGLQFPNYSSELNVNALELDDSALYLCASSLGPLTGANTEAFFGQGTRLTVV.

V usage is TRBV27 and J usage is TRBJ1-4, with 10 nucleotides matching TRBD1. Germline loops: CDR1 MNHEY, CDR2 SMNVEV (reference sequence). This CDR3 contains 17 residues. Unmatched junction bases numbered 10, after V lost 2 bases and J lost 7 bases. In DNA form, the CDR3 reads TGTGCCAGCAGTTTAAGGTGGGACAGGGGAACCGGTGAAAAACTGTTTTTT. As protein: CASSLRWDRGTGEKLFF.

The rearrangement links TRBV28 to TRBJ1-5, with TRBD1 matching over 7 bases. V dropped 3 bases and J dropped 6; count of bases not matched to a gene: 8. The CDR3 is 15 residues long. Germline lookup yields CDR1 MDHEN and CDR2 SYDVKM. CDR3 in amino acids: CASSFVQGISQPQHF. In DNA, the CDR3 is TGTGCCAGCAGTTTCGTACAGGGGATAAGTCAGCCCCAGCATTTT.

The CDR3 loop is CASSEPPGGYTEAFF. In DNA, the CDR3 is TGTGCCAGCAGTGAACCTCCTGGAGGGTACACTGAAGCTTTCTTT. V usage is TRBV25-1 and J usage is TRBJ1-1; no definite D call. The CDR3 spans 15 residues. V was cut by 2 bases and J by 3 bases, with 13 bases left in between. CDR1 is MGHDK and CDR2 is SYGVNS in the germline V gene.

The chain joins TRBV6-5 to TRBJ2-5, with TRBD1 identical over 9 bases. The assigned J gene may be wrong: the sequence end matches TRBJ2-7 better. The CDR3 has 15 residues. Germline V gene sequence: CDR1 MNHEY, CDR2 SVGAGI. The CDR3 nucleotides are TGTGCCAGCAGTTGGGCGACAGGGGGGATCTACGAGCAGTACTTC. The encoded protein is CASSWATGGIYEQYF.